The 9 T cell receptor beta chains below come from one sample, sequenced in a study of T cells in Graves' hyperthyroidism and ophthalmopathy. RNA transcripts yielded amplified TCR beta CDR3 regions. With the HTBI primer set, the TCR CDR3 went through a first round of RT-PCR. TCRdb processed the multiplex PCR reads anew with MiXCR; each CDR3 protein has one entry. Here the sample spans 400,000 to 550,000 distinct CDR3 sequences, 24% being singletons. The sequenced material came from blood. Receptor source: a woman in her 30s with Graves' ophthalmopathy.

There are many counts of this clonotype. The chain carries TRBV28 and TRBJ1-1, with a weak D call TRBD1 (5 bases). The V end was cut by 5 bases, the J end by 3 bases, with 13 bases between. The germline V gene encodes CDR1 MDHEN and CDR2 SYDVKM. CDR3 length: 14 residues. The CDR3 DNA reads as TGTGCCAGCAGTATACCGGGGGGGTACACTGAAGCTTTCTTT. As protein: CASSIPGGYTEAFF.

This clonotype was observed many times. This rearrangement joins TRBV2 to TRBJ1-2; no definite D call. CDR1 and CDR2 from the germline V gene are SNHLY and FYNNEI. This CDR3 contains 16 residues. The ends were cut back, 2 bases at V and 4 bases at J, with 17 bases in the middle. As DNA, the CDR3 is TGTGCCAGCAGTGAACGAGGCTCGCGGCGTGGCTATGGCTACACCTTC. Its translation: CASSERGSRRGYGYTF.

The chain carries TRBV2 and TRBJ1-2; possible D gene TRBD1, 5 bases. Trimming removed 3 bases from V and 5 bases from J, with 10 bases in between. From germline, CDR1 is SNHLY and CDR2 FYNNEI. This CDR3 is built from 13 residues. In DNA, the CDR3 is TGTGCCAGCAGTGATAAGGGGCGGTATGGCTACACCTTC. This sequence encodes CASSDKGRYGYTF.

This clonotype has at least ten counts. This rearrangement joins TRBV15 to TRBJ1-2; D remains unclear. Germline V CDR1 and CDR2: LNHNV, YYDKDF (reference sequence). This CDR3 has 16 amino acids. Deletions cut 0 bases from V and 0 bases from J, with 11 bases between. The CDR3 nucleotides read TGTGCCACCAGCAGAGATGCGTCACGGACTAACTATGGCTACACCTTC. This translates into CATSRDASRTNYGYTF. The full variable domain, rest sourced from reference TRBV15 and TRBJ1-2, is DAMVIQNPRYQVTQFGKPVTLSCSQTLNHNVMYWYQQKSSQAPKLLFHYYDKDFNNEADTPDNFQSRRPNTSFCFLDIRSPGLGDTAMYLCATSRDASRTNYGYTFGSGTRLTVV.

This clonotype was observed a few times. The CDR3 sequence is CASSSRLTEYPNTGELFF. Written as DNA, the CDR3 is TGTGCCAGTAGTAGTAGGTTGACAGAATACCCGAACACCGGGGAGCTGTTTTTT. This chain connects TRBV19 to TRBJ2-2; possible D gene TRBD1, 5 bases. The germline gives CDR1 LNHDA, CDR2 SQIVND (reference sequence). CDR3 length: 18 amino acids. V was trimmed by 4 bases and J by 0 bases, leaving 18 bases between them.

The sample holds many counts of this clonotype. The chain employs TRBV20-1 and TRBJ1-2; a weak D match, TRBD1 (6 bases). The CDR3 consists of 14 residues. The V end lost 0 bases, the J end lost 5 bases, and 13 bases lay between the germline ends. CDR1 DFQATT and CDR2 SNEGSKA come from the germline V gene (reference sequence). The CDR3 region is CSARDDGGPYGYTF. DNA for the CDR3: TGCAGTGCTAGAGATGATGGGGGCCCTTATGGCTACACCTTC.

The chain uses TRBV12-3 or TRBV12-4 and TRBJ1-2; 8 bases align to TRBD1. The ends lost 4 bases at V and 8 bases at J; junction bases unmatched: 6. The CDR3 is 13 residues long. CDR3 DNA sequence: TGTGCCAGCAGTTGGCAGGGGGCGCGGGGCTACACCTTC. Translation gives CASSWQGARGYTF.

A few counts support this clonotype. A much larger clone lies a single base off, so this may be a read error. The CDR3 does not end in the conserved phenylalanine or tryptophan, so this is likely a read error. V usage is TRBV27 and J usage is TRBJ1-2; a possible D gene is TRBD1 (6 bases). V lost 5 bases to trimming and J lost 1 base, with 20 bases between them. Per the germline V gene, CDR1 is MNHEY and CDR2 is SMNVEV (reference sequence). This CDR3 contains 17 residues. The CDR3 DNA reads TGTGCCAGCAGTCCCAGGGGTGGGCGTTCTATTAACTATGGCTACACCGTC. Protein sequence: CASSPRGGRSINYGYTV.

This clonotype showed up many times. The chain has TRBV20-1 and TRBJ1-2; the D gene is possibly TRBD1 (6 bases). V dropped 2 bases and J dropped 5 bases, with 18 bases sitting between them. Germline V gene data show CDR1 as DFQATT and CDR2 as SNEGSKA (reference sequence). The CDR3 is made up of 15 amino acids. The CDR3 DNA reads TGCAGTGCTAGACCAGTAAGGGGACAAGAGTATGGCTACACCTTC. It is translated as CSARPVRGQEYGYTF.